The T cell receptor (beta chain) under discussion was sequenced for a study of shared clonotypes between healthy human individuals. Findings of the study overall: Clonotypes which were not shared had lower generation probabilities than clonotypes that all four donors shared.

Comments on this clone: Its cognate antigen is unknown.

The CDR3 length is 15 residues. Trimming pared 5 bases from V and 5 bases from J, leaving 16 bases between. The germline CDR1 and CDR2 sequences are MDHEN and SYDVKM. For each subset, genomic DNA was distributed in equal portions over several immunoSEQ plates. Produced via immunoSEQ multiplex PCR; TCRdb's table is partial and in-frame only. Of about 2.3 million clones listed, 85% to 95% are singletons. All donors were Caucasian adults living in Nashville, Tennessee. The receptor was derived from a man younger than 35 in good health. Some clones in this sample may be carry-over from other donors' samples. The J gene is TRBJ1-5, the V gene TRBV28; possible D gene TRBD1, 6 bases. Source material: naive CD4+ T cells from PBMCs. The subset is: CD45RA+ positively selected. The CDR3 reads CASSGDNAWDQPQHF. The CDR3 DNA follows: TGTGCCAGCAGTGGGGACAATGCCTGGGATCAGCCCCAGCATTTT.